A selection of T cell receptor beta chains follows, all from one sample in a study of blood T cell repertoires in COVID-19. Method: immunoSEQ multiplex PCR; TCRdb's copy keeps in-frame clones and lacks some. The repertoire holds about 380,000 clones, with about 89% as singletons. Sequencing was performed on PBMCs or T cells enriched from blood (not recorded which). The receptor source for this set is a man aged 25 to 40 who had recovered from COVID-19. The conserved cysteine and the conserved F or W are not part of the CDR3 here.

V gene	J gene	CDR3 protein
TRBV7-9	TRBJ1-2	ASSLSGGYT
TRBV13	TRBJ2-3	ASSLEGLAEAQY
TRBV9	TRBJ2-4	ASSVSGTGGSIQY
TRBV19	TRBJ1-1	ASSPLDRSPGVEAF
TRBV4-2	TRBJ2-7	ASSLRTGSSYEQY
TRBV19	TRBJ1-2	ASSISWQGIGGYT
TRBV12-3/TRBV12-4	TRBJ2-7	ASSPDRGNEQY
TRBV20-1	TRBJ2-7	SARDSYEQY
TRBV30	TRBJ2-7	AWTHIRGNEQY
TRBV18	TRBJ2-1	ASSAPDRGGNEQF
TRBV5-1	TRBJ2-7	ASSSGTNTYEQY
TRBV6-2/TRBV6-3	TRBJ2-7	ASTPDQGGGYEQY
TRBV3-1/TRBV3-2	TRBJ2-2	ASSQVYTGELF
TRBV5-1	TRBJ2-2	ASSLGGGNTGELF
TRBV19	TRBJ2-3	ASSIVGLAGGNSVADTQY
TRBV5-1	TRBJ2-1	ASSPDSSYSYNEQF
TRBV12-3/TRBV12-4	TRBJ2-1	ASRIRQEQF
TRBV5-1	TRBJ2-2	ASSLDRGANTGELF
TRBV7-2	TRBJ2-7	ASSFPLAREQY
TRBV18	TRBJ1-2	ASSPISGAGYT
TRBV9	TRBJ1-1	ASSVGALNTEAF
TRBV6-1	TRBJ1-5	ASSEALGEDQPQH
TRBV10-2	TRBJ1-4	ASSDRGGDQLF
TRBV13	TRBJ1-1	ASSHTTGGWAF
TRBV4-1	TRBJ1-5	ASSQEGGGTGNQPQH
TRBV12-5	TRBJ1-4	ASADEPRQVVWEKLF
TRBV3-1/TRBV3-2	TRBJ1-5	ASSSKQEGVNQPQH
TRBV7-9	TRBJ1-4	ASSSTGTNEKLF
TRBV13	TRBJ2-7	ASSFRPAVEQY
TRBV29-1	TRBJ1-1	SVAPQGAPGAF